The rows below give T cell receptor beta chains drawn from one sample of a study of CD8 T cell repertoires and HIV-1 epitope variants. The method was immunoSEQ multiplex PCR; TCRdb's version includes in-frame clones alone and lacks a portion of them. This repertoire shows 2,000 to 3,000 clones, around 63% found once; its top ten account for around 44%. Their cognate antigens are unknown. The material sequenced was cultured CD8+ T cells derived from PBMCs. These receptor sequences come from a male donor with HIV. The CDR3 runs from the conserved cysteine through the conserved F or W. The D gene is left open where the match is weak. Only part of the rows carry a size: once, few, many, or a class if the clone is expanded.

>TRBJ2-5|few|TRBV5-6|-
TGTGCCAGCAGCTTCCTAACACCTCAAGAGACCCAGTACTTC
CASSFLTPQETQYF
>TRBJ2-1|-|TRBV7-2|-
TGTGCCAGCAGCTTCGACGGATACAATGAGCAGTTCTTC
CASSFDGYNEQFF
>TRBJ2-5|-|TRBV7-2|TRBD2
TGTGCCAGCAGCTCCGGCGGGGGGGTCCAAGAGACCCAGTACTTC
CASSSGGGVQETQYF
>TRBJ2-1|-|TRBV6-6|-
TGTGCCAGCAGTTACCTGGGAAATCCCGACAATGAGCAGTTCTTC
CASSYLGNPDNEQFF
>TRBJ2-7|-|TRBV5-1|-
TGCGCCAGCAGCTTGATTAGGAGGGGGCGCCAGGACGAGCAGTACTTC
CASSLIRRGRQDEQYF
>TRBJ1-2|-|TRBV7-8|-
TGTGCCAGCAGCTTAGCTGCACAGGGCGATAACTATGGCTACACCTTC
CASSLAAQGDNYGYTF
>TRBJ2-7|-|TRBV27|-
TGTGCCAGCAGTCAATCGACACCCTTAGCATCAGAGCAGTACTTC
CASSQSTPLASEQYF
>TRBJ1-5|-|TRBV28|-
TGTGCCAGCAGTTTACGGAGCTTCGGCAATCAGCCCCAGCATTTT
CASSLRSFGNQPQHF
>TRBJ2-1|few|TRBV5-4|-
TGTGCCAGCAGCTTGATGGTTGACAATGAGCAGTTCTTC
CASSLMVDNEQFF
>TRBJ1-2|hyperexpanded|TRBV4-1|-
TGCGCCAGCAGCCAAGATCCCCCAGACTTGGACTATGGCTACACCTTC
CASSQDPPDLDYGYTF
>TRBJ1-1|-|TRBV19|-
TGTGCCAGTAACCTAGGGGGGACTGAAGCTTTCTTT
CASNLGGTEAFF
>TRBJ2-1|-|TRBV27|-
TGTGCCAGCAGCCAAGCGTACAACAATGAGCAGTTCTTC
CASSQAYNNEQFF
>TRBJ2-7|-|TRBV19|TRBD2
TGTGCCAGTAGTACTCACGCTGGACTAGCGGAAAGCTCCTACGAGCAGTACTTC
CASSTHAGLAESSYEQYF
>TRBJ1-2|-|TRBV5-4|-
TGTGCCAGCTTAGACGCGGATAACTATGGCTACACCTTC
CASLDADNYGYTF
>TRBJ2-7|few|TRBV5-1|TRBD2
TGCGCCAGCAGCTTATACAGCGGGACCACAAGCTCCTACGAGCAGTACTTC
CASSLYSGTTSSYEQYF
>TRBJ2-7|-|TRBV27|-
TGTGCCAGCAGTTTAGGGGACGAGCAGTACTTC
CASSLGDEQYF
>TRBJ2-1|-|TRBV11-3|TRBD2
TGTGCCAGCAGCTTAGACACAGCGGGACTAGTATACAATGAGCAGTTCTTC
CASSLDTAGLVYNEQFF
>TRBJ1-1|-|TRBV2|-
TGTGCCAGCAGTGAAGGGGATGAAGCTTTCTTT
CASSEGDEAFF
>TRBJ1-2|few|TRBV29-1|-
TGCAGCGTTGAAGATATGGGGGGCGTGGATGGCTACACCTTC
CSVEDMGGVDGYTF
>TRBJ2-3|-|TRBV5-5|-
TGTGCCAGCAGCTTATGGGGACCCACAGATACGCAGTATTTT
CASSLWGPTDTQYF
>TRBJ2-5|-|TRBV6-1|TRBD2
TGTGCCAGCAGTGAGTGGACTAGCGGGAGTGACCAAGAGACCCAGTACTTC
CASSEWTSGSDQETQYF
>TRBJ2-3|few|TRBV7-2|TRBD2
TGTGCCAGCAGCTTGGGACTAGCGGGAGGGCCCACAGATACGCAGTATTTT
CASSLGLAGGPTDTQYF
>TRBJ2-7|-|TRBV10-3|-
TGTGCCATCAGTGAGTCGGGCCCGTACGAGCAGTACTTC
CAISESGPYEQYF
>TRBJ2-2|-|TRBV7-2|-
TGTGCCAGCAGCTTTAGACCCGGGGGCGGGGCGAACACCGGGGAGCTGTTTTTT
CASSFRPGGGANTGELFF
>TRBJ2-2|-|TRBV5-1|TRBD1
TGCGCCAGCAGCCCTGGGACAGCGAACACCGGGGAGCTGTTTTTT
CASSPGTANTGELFF
>TRBJ2-7|-|TRBV29-1|-
TGCAGCGTTGAAGATCGTCGGGTAGGTTATGGCCAGTACTTC
CSVEDRRVGYGQYF
>TRBJ2-2|-|TRBV11-3|TRBD1
TGTGCCAGCAGCTTAGCCTACCTGGACAGGGATAACACCGGGGAGCTGTTTTTT
CASSLAYLDRDNTGELFF
>TRBJ2-7|few|TRBV5-6|-
TGTGCCAGCAGCTCGTTACATCTATACGAGCAGTACTTC
CASSSLHLYEQYF
>TRBJ1-1|-|TRBV19|TRBD1
TGTGCCAGTAGGACAGGGGTGCGGAACACTGAAGCTTTCTTT
CASRTGVRNTEAFF
>TRBJ2-7|-|TRBV19|-
TGTGCCAGTAGTATGTCTCGGCCAGCAACTGTCTACGAGCAGTACTTC
CASSMSRPATVYEQYF
>TRBJ2-1|-|TRBV13|TRBD2
TGTGCCAGCAGCATCAGCGGGAGGGACATGTTGAATGAGCAGTTCTTC
CASSISGRDMLNEQFF
>TRBJ1-5|-|TRBV27|-
TGTGCCAGCAGTTTAGACGGAGATAGCAATCAGCCCCAGCATTTT
CASSLDGDSNQPQHF
>TRBJ2-1|-|TRBV30|TRBD2
TGTGCCTGGAGGGAACCGGGACTAGCTCATGAGCAGTTCTTC
CAWREPGLAHEQFF
>TRBJ2-7|-|TRBV28|-
TGTGCCAGCAGACCCGGGGACACTTCCTACGAGCAGTACTTC
CASRPGDTSYEQYF
>TRBJ2-3|once|TRBV19|-
TGTGCCAGTAGTATTCTACCTGCAGATACGCAGTATTTT
CASSILPADTQYF
>TRBJ2-7|-|TRBV27|-
TGTGCCAGCAGTTTTGGTGGCCTCTACGAGCAGTACTTC
CASSFGGLYEQYF
>TRBJ2-7|few|TRBV25-1|-
TGTGCCAGCAGCCCACACTACGAGCAGTACTTC
CASSPHYEQYF
>TRBJ1-6|-|TRBV2|TRBD1
TGTGCCAGCAGGGAGGAGGGACAGGGGGCCCGTTCACCCCTCCACTTT
CASREEGQGARSPLHF
>TRBJ2-3|few|TRBV7-2|TRBD1
TGTGCCAGCAGCCCAGGACAGGGCAACACAGATACGCAGTATTTT
CASSPGQGNTDTQYF
>TRBJ2-3|few|TRBV7-2|-
TGTGCCAGCAGCTCCGTACTGGCGACAGATACGCAGTATTTT
CASSSVLATDTQYF